This T cell receptor beta chain stems from a study of T cell changes during pregnancy in multiple sclerosis. The assay was immunoSEQ multiplex PCR, and TCRdb's table has in-frame clones only and misses some. This sample has roughly 90,000 clones, with approximately 94% found just once. Here the sequenced sample was peripheral blood, taken in the third trimester of pregnancy. This clonotype was sampled from a female donor with multiple sclerosis, enrolled in a pregnancy study.

CDR3 in DNA: TGTGCCATCAGCGGGACAGGGAAGAATGAAAAACTGTTTTTT. Translated: CAISGTGKNEKLFF. The V gene is TRBV10-3, the J gene TRBJ1-4; TRBD1 aligns across 9 bases. The germline V gene encodes CDR1 ENHRY and CDR2 SYGVKD. V dropped 6 bases and J dropped 5; count of bases not matched to a gene: 4. The CDR3 covers 14 residues.